Below are 30 T cell receptor beta chains sequenced from a single sample in a study of T cell responses to AZD1222 COVID-19 vaccine. Repertoires were generated with immunoSEQ multiplex PCR, while TCRdb's copy carries only in-frame clones and drops some. The table has fewer than 150,000 clones, 80% to 90% seen once; the top ten hold around 9.5%. The starting material was peripheral blood, obtained 28 days after the second AZD1222 dose. Receptor source: an adult who received the AZD1222 COVID-19 vaccine.

The V and J genes are TRBV6-5 and TRBJ1-4, with D maybe TRBD1 (6 bases). CDR1 and CDR2 (germline): MNHEY, SVGAGI. This CDR3 region has 14 residues. Trimming took 5 bases from V and 7 from J, leaving 14 bases between them. This chain's CDR3 is CASSPSLQGEKLFF. The CDR3 DNA sequence: TGTGCCAGCAGTCCGTCCCTACAGGGTGAAAAACTGTTTTTT.

The J gene is TRBJ2-1, the V gene TRBV6-2 or TRBV6-3; 13 positions agree with TRBD2. This CDR3 region has 19 residues. Germline V CDR1 and CDR2: MNHEY, SVGEGT. Germline trimming cut 5 bases from V and 0 bases from J; bases unmatched to any gene: 10. The CDR3 loop is CASSLSGTSGTRSYNEQFF. In nucleotides, the CDR3 is TGTGCCAGCAGTCTTTCCGGGACTAGCGGGACTCGCTCCTACAATGAGCAGTTCTTC.

The chain has TRBV4-3 and TRBJ1-4; D gene unclear. CDR1 and CDR2 (germline): LGHNA, YSLEER. This CDR3 contains 14 residues. The V and J ends lost 0 bases and 3 bases respectively, with 5 bases between them. Here the CDR3 reads CASSQELPNEKLFF. DNA of the CDR3: TGCGCCAGCAGCCAAGAACTGCCTAATGAAAAACTGTTTTTT.

The rearrangement links TRBV4-2 to TRBJ2-1; 7 bases agree with TRBD2. This CDR3 is 13 amino acids long. The germline gives CDR1 LGHNA, CDR2 YNFKEQ. V shed 4 bases and J 7 bases; nucleotides not matched to a gene: 4. The CDR3 coding sequence is TGTGCCAGCAGCCCCGCCGGGGGGAATGAGCAGTTCTTC. Translated, it gives CASSPAGGNEQFF.

This chain joins TRBV13 and TRBJ2-7; 9 bases match TRBD1. There are 18 residues in the CDR3. With 4 bases clipped from V and 2 bases from J, the junction kept 15 bases outside the gene matches. The germline V gene encodes CDR1 PRHDT and CDR2 FYEKMQ (reference sequence). The CDR3 bases are TGTGCCAGCAGCTCACACACCAGGAGGGACAGGGATACCTACGAGCAGTACTTC. Translating gives CASSSHTRRDRDTYEQYF.

This rearrangement joins TRBV25-1 to TRBJ1-6; D not resolved. Trimming stripped 2 bases from V and 10 bases from J, with 6 bases between. The V gene's germline CDR1 is MGHDK and CDR2 SYGVNS. There are 12 residues in the CDR3. CDR3 residues: CASSEQWSPLHF. Here the CDR3 DNA reads TGTGCCAGCAGTGAACAGTGGTCACCCCTCCACTTT.

This clone has just one count. The chain combines TRBV6-2 or TRBV6-3 with TRBJ2-7; 10 positions match TRBD1. Germline CDR1 reads MNHEY; CDR2 reads SVGEGT. The CDR3 is 16 amino acids. Trimming cost V 2 bases and J 5 bases; bases outside gene matches: 9. The CDR3 reads CASSYDPDRGAHEQYF. The CDR3 DNA is TGTGCCAGCAGTTACGATCCGGACAGGGGGGCTCACGAGCAGTACTTC.

The rearrangement uses TRBV7-2 and TRBJ1-2, with D uncertain. The germline V gene has CDR1 SGHTA and CDR2 FQGNSA. This CDR3 contains 15 residues. Trimming stripped 1 base from V and 4 bases from J, with 13 bases between. In nucleotides, the CDR3 is TGTGCCAGCAGCTTAGGGTACACGGGTAGCTATGGCTACACCTTC. It is translated as CASSLGYTGSYGYTF.

This rearrangement joins TRBV3-1 (or the pseudogene TRBV3-2) to TRBJ1-3; D is unresolved. The CDR3 is 16 amino acids. Per germline, CDR1 LGHDT and CDR2 YNNKEL (reference sequence). V was shortened by 0 bases and J by 0 bases, with 9 bases between the two germline ends. CDR3 nucleotide sequence: TGTGCCAGCAGCCAAGATCGCCGCTACTCTGGAAACACCATATATTTT. Translating it yields CASSQDRRYSGNTIYF.

The rearrangement uses TRBV6-2 or TRBV6-3 and TRBJ2-5, with D possibly called TRBD1 or TRBD2 (5 bases each). The V end lost 0 bases, the J end lost 3 bases, and 11 bases lay between the germline ends. This CDR3 is 15 amino acids long. In germline, CDR1 is MNHEY, CDR2 SVGEGT. CDR3 region: CASSYSSRGEETQYF. The CDR3 DNA is TGTGCCAGCAGTTACTCCTCTAGGGGAGAAGAGACCCAGTACTTC.

J is TRBJ2-5 and V is TRBV11-3, with D perhaps matching TRBD2 (6 bases). V was pared by 3 bases and J by 1 base, with 12 bases between. CDR3 length: 15 residues. Germline CDR1 SGHNT, CDR2 YENEEA. CDR3 nucleotides: TGTGCCAGCAGCTTCGGGGGAGGACTCCAAGAGACCCAGTACTTC. Translated: CASSFGGGLQETQYF.

This clone came up a few times. V is TRBV2 and J is TRBJ2-7; D gene unclear. The germline CDR1 and CDR2 sequences are SNHLY and FYNNEI. Trimming pared 4 bases from V and 0 bases from J, leaving 10 bases between. The length of the CDR3 is 14 residues. The DNA of the CDR3 is TGTGCCAGCAGTGCAACAGCGAGCTCCTACGAGCAGTACTTC. Its protein product is CASSATASSYEQYF.

This clone was recorded only once. V and J are TRBV6-6 and TRBJ1-6; D may be TRBD1 (6 bases). The V gene's germline CDR1 is MNHNY and CDR2 SVGAGI (reference sequence). V lost 4 bases and J lost 8, with 18 bases in between. CDR3 length: 16 residues. The CDR3 loop reads CASSSEQGERDSPLHF. The CDR3 nucleotides read TGTGCCAGCAGTTCGGAACAGGGAGAGCGGGATTCACCCCTCCACTTT.

The V and J genes are TRBV5-1 and TRBJ2-3; 9 nucleotides line up with TRBD2. CDR3 length equals 17 residues. The germline CDR1 and CDR2 sequences are SGHRS and YFSETQ. V dropped 4 bases and J dropped 3; count of bases not matched to a gene: 12. For the CDR3, the DNA is TGCGCCAGCAGCCTTATTTCCGGCGGGGGGGCAACAGATACGCAGTATTTT. It encodes CASSLISGGGATDTQYF. Drawing the rest from reference TRBV5-1 and TRBJ2-3, the complete variable domain is KAGVTQTPRYLIKTRGQQVTLSCSPISGHRSVSWYQQTPGQGLQFLFEYFSETQRNKGNFPGRFSGRQFSNSRSEMNVSTLELGDSALYLCASSLISGGGATDTQYFGPGTRLTVL.

The chain joins TRBV7-2 to TRBJ1-5; D ambiguous. CDR1 and CDR2 (germline): SGHTA, FQGNSA. This CDR3 spans 12 amino acids. V lost 4 bases and J lost 7, with 8 bases in between. The CDR3 DNA follows: TGTGCCAGCAGCTCGGAGAGACAGCCCCAGCATTTT. Amino acid sequence: CASSSERQPQHF. The full variable domain, completed using reference TRBV7-2 and TRBJ1-5, is GAGVSQSPSNKVTEKGKDVELRCDPISGHTALYWYRQSLGQGLEFLIYFQGNSAPDKSGLPSDRFSAERTGGSVSTLTIQRTQQEDSAVYLCASSSERQPQHFGDGTRLSIL.

The chain uses TRBV30 and TRBJ2-5, with 7 bases that match TRBD2. Germline V lookup: CDR1 GTSNPN, CDR2 SVGIG (reference sequence). The V segment lost 7 bases and the J segment 1 base; nucleotides outside the gene matches: 12. The CDR3 is 15 amino acids. CDR3 in DNA: TGTGCCTCAAAATTCTCTAGCGGAATCCAAGAGACCCAGTACTTC. Translation gives CASKFSSGIQETQYF.

The rearrangement joins TRBV7-2 to TRBJ1-1; TRBD1 matches at 9 bases. CDR1 and CDR2 (germline): SGHTA, FQGNSA. This CDR3 comprises 15 residues. The ends lost 5 bases at V and 0 bases at J; junction bases unmatched: 4. CDR3 bases: TGTGCCAGCAGCACTGGACAGGGGTTGAACACTGAAGCTTTCTTT. It is translated as CASSTGQGLNTEAFF.

CDR3 amino acids: CASSEALWTGTYEQYF. The CDR3 coding sequence is TGTGCCAGCAGTGAAGCGCTGTGGACAGGGACCTACGAGCAGTACTTC. The chain recombines TRBV6-1 with TRBJ2-7; 8 nucleotides align to TRBD1. CDR1 and CDR2 (germline): MNHNS, SASEGT. The CDR3 length is 16 residues. Trimming cost V 0 bases and J 2 bases; bases outside gene matches: 6.

This clone was seen more than once but under ten times. One end of the junction does not line up with germline, which may come from a read error. The chain employs TRBV7-7 and TRBJ2-5; 10 nucleotides match TRBD2. This CDR3 is built from 15 residues. Germline values: CDR1 SSHAT, CDR2 FNYEAQ (reference sequence). CDR3 region: CASSQGLANQETQYF. Here the CDR3 DNA reads TGTGCTAGCAGCCAGGGACTAGCGAACCAAGAGACCCAGTACTTC.

The genes are TRBV7-9 and TRBJ2-2; the match to TRBD1 covers 9 bases. Germline lookup yields CDR1 SEHNR and CDR2 FQNEAQ (reference sequence). The junction had 4 bases not matched to a gene; V was cut back by 6 bases and J by 5 bases. This CDR3 comprises 14 residues. The CDR3 reads CASRQGQGTGELFF. CDR3 nucleotide sequence: TGTGCCAGCAGACAAGGACAGGGGACCGGGGAGCTGTTTTTT.

This clone was observed a handful of times. The rearrangement joins TRBV5-1 to TRBJ1-6; 7 nucleotides line up with TRBD1. The CDR3 is 16 amino acids. The ends lost 4 bases at V and 7 bases at J; junction bases unmatched: 11. Germline V lookup: CDR1 SGHRS, CDR2 YFSETQ. CDR3: CASSPGQAYLNSPLHF. CDR3 coding DNA: TGCGCCAGCAGCCCAGGACAGGCTTACCTGAATTCACCCCTCCACTTT.

This clone was detected once. The genes are TRBV6-6 and TRBJ1-2; no definite D call. The length of the CDR3 is 12 residues. Germline lookup yields CDR1 MNHNY and CDR2 SVGAGI (reference sequence). Trimming pared 6 bases from V and 3 bases from J, leaving 8 bases between. The DNA of the CDR3 is TGTGCCAGCAGAAACGAGGACTATGGCTACACCTTC. This translates into CASRNEDYGYTF.

This clone was counted once. The chain links TRBV7-6 to TRBJ1-1; D gene unclear. The V and J ends lost 5 bases and 1 base respectively, with 8 bases between them. The CDR3 length is 13 residues. Germline-derived CDR1 and CDR2 are SGHVS and FNYEAQ. The CDR3 bases are TGTGCCAGCAGCAAGGTCGAGAACACTGAAGCTTTCTTT. This encodes CASSKVENTEAFF.

The rearrangement joins TRBV7-9 to TRBJ2-5; 10 nucleotides align to TRBD2. V shed 0 bases, J shed 1 base, and the junction held 2 bases outside the gene matches. Germline loops: CDR1 SEHNR, CDR2 FQNEAQ (reference sequence). The CDR3 sequence is 16 residues long. The CDR3 loop is CASSLARTSGQETQYF. The CDR3 DNA reads TGTGCCAGCAGCTTAGCGCGGACTAGCGGCCAAGAGACCCAGTACTTC.

This chain connects TRBV7-2 to TRBJ1-5, with D uncertain. This CDR3 has 14 residues. V was shortened by 8 bases and J by 3 bases, with 14 bases between the two germline ends. Germline loops: CDR1 SGHTA, CDR2 FQGNSA. The CDR3 protein is CASSELRNNQPQHF. In DNA, the CDR3 is TGTGCCAGCTCAGAATTGCGGAACAATCAGCCCCAGCATTTT.

The V gene is TRBV4-3, the J gene TRBJ2-7, with TRBD2 as a possible D gene (5 bases). V lost 5 bases and J 4 bases, leaving 18 bases between the germline ends. CDR3 length equals 15 residues. Germline V gene sequence: CDR1 LGHNA, CDR2 YSLEER. This CDR3 reads CASSADVRGRYEQYF. The CDR3 region has the DNA TGCGCCAGCAGCGCAGACGTCCGGGGAAGGTACGAGCAGTACTTC.

The chain couples TRBV5-1 to TRBJ2-3; TRBD2 aligns across 14 bases. CDR1 and CDR2 (germline): SGHRS, YFSETQ. This CDR3 has 18 residues. With 0 bases clipped from V and 3 bases from J, the junction kept 6 bases outside the gene matches. The CDR3 DNA is TGCGCCAGCAGCTTGGACCTGACTAGCGGGGGGGTTACAGATACGCAGTATTTT. Translated, it gives CASSLDLTSGGVTDTQYF.

This clone was seen once. The rearrangement joins TRBV19 to TRBJ1-1, with 9 bases identical to TRBD1. V shed 4 bases, J shed 5 bases, and the junction held 11 bases outside the gene matches. The germline CDR1 and CDR2 sequences are LNHDA and SQIVND (reference sequence). The CDR3 is 16 residues long. CDR3 coding DNA: TGTGCCAGTAGTAACCCCTGGACAGGGGAAAGGACTGAAGCTTTCTTT. As protein: CASSNPWTGERTEAFF.

The rearrangement links TRBV5-1 to TRBJ2-7; D remains ambiguous. Trimming removed 1 base at V and 9 bases at J, with 14 bases between. This CDR3 comprises 13 residues. The germline gives CDR1 SGHRS, CDR2 YFSETQ. CDR3 sequence: CASSLSGAPLQYF. CDR3 in DNA: TGCGCCAGCAGCTTGTCGGGTGCTCCTCTGCAGTACTTC.

This clone is medium-sized. The rearrangement links TRBV7-3 to TRBJ1-1; D not resolved. The germline V gene encodes CDR1 SGHTA and CDR2 FQGTGA. This CDR3 contains 13 residues. With 5 bases removed from V and 1 base from J, the gap between germline ends came to 8 bases. CDR3 protein: CASSLRGNTEAFF. The CDR3 bases are TGTGCCAGCAGCCTCCGGGGGAACACTGAAGCTTTCTTT.